This T cell receptor beta chain comes out of a study of blood T cell repertoires in COVID-19. Measured with immunoSEQ multiplex PCR; TCRdb has only the in-frame clones, and not every one. The repertoire includes approximately 280,000 clones, roughly 83% of them detected once, and 1.4% to 1.5% sits in the top ten. The CDR3 consists of 14 residues. V shed 4 bases and J shed 3 bases, with 12 bases lying between them. Looked up from germline, CDR1 is SGHTA and CDR2 is FQGTGA. This clone showed up just once. The gene calls are TRBV7-3 and TRBJ1-1; D gene uncertain. The source is a human donor with COVID-19, enrolled during active disease. The donor label of this sample is uncertain. The sequenced sample was peripheral blood. The CDR3 sequence is CASSSSGGDTEAFF. The CDR3 nucleotides read TGTGCCAGCAGCTCGTCGGGCGGGGACACTGAAGCTTTCTTT.